The sequence of this T cell receptor beta chain was determined in a study of response to subunit inactivated influenza vaccine. TCRdb ran MiXCR on the RT-PCR reads and lists one entry per CDR3 protein. The sample records about 500,000 distinct CDR3 sequences, more than 15% being singletons. CDR3 size: 15 residues. Germline V gene lookup returns CDR1 SNHLY and CDR2 FYNNEI. The trim removed 4 bases at V and 9 bases at J, leaving 12 bases unmatched. The receptor was derived from a man aged 50-75 years who received an inactivated influenza vaccine. Sequencing was performed on CD4+ T cells sorted from PBMCs, taken less than 30 months after vaccination. The genes are TRBV2 and TRBJ2-1; 7 nucleotides agree with TRBD2. Here the CDR3 DNA reads TGTGCCAGCAGTGTCGGAGCGGGACTCCCCCCTGAGCAGTTCTTC. This gives the protein CASSVGAGLPPEQFF.